The subject of this entry is one TCR beta chain. These data belong to a study of shared clonotypes between healthy human individuals. This CDR3 region has 14 residues. V lost 6 bases and J 0 bases, leaving 12 bases between the germline ends. The germline CDR1 and CDR2 sequences are MNHNY and SVGAGI (reference sequence). Profiling relied on immunoSEQ multiplex PCR, and the TCRdb table lists in-frame clones only, not all of them. This sample has approximately 620,000 clones, with approximately 97% found just once. The investigators split CD4+ cells into a CD45RA+ naive subset and a CD45RA-negative memory subset.

Sequencing used naive CD4+ T cells sorted from blood. Described subset: CD45RA+ positively selected. The TCR comes from a woman in her thirties in good health. The chain is built from TRBV6-6 and TRBJ2-7; D perhaps matches TRBD1 (5 bases). The chain's CDR3 is CASSLTGDSYEQYF. Here the CDR3 DNA reads TGTGCCAGCAGCCTCACAGGAGACTCCTACGAGCAGTACTTC.